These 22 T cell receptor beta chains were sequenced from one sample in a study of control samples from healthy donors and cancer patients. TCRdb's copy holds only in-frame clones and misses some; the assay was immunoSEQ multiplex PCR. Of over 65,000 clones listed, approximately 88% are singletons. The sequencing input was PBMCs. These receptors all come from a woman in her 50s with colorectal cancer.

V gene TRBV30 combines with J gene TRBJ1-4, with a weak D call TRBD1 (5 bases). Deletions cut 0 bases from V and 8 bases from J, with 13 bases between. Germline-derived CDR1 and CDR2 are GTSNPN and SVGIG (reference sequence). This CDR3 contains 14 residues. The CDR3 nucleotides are TGTGCCTGGAGTGTACGGGGGTTAGAGGAAAAACTGTTTTTT. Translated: CAWSVRGLEEKLFF. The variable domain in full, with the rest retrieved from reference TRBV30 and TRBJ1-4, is SQTIHQWPATLVQPVGSPLSLECTVEGTSNPNLYWYRQAAGRGLQLLFYSVGIGQISSEVPQNLSASRPQDRQFILSSKKLLLSDSGFYLCAWSVRGLEEKLFFGSGTQLSVL.

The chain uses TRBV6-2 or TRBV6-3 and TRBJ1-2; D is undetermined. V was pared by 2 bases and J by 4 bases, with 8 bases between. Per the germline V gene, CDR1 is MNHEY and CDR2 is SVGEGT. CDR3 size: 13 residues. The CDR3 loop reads CASSYRQSYGYTF. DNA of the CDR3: TGTGCCAGCAGTTACAGGCAGAGCTATGGCTACACCTTC.

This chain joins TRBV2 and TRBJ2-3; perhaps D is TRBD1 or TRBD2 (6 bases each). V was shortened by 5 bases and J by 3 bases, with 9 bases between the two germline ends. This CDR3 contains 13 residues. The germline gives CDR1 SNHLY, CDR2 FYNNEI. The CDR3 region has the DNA TGTGCCAGCAGTAGGGGGGCGACAGATACGCAGTATTTT. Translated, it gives CASSRGATDTQYF.

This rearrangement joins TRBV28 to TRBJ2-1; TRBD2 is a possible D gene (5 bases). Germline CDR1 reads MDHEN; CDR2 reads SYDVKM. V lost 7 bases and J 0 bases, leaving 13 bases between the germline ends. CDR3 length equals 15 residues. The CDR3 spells CASKPGISSYNEQFF. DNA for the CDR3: TGTGCCAGCAAACCGGGGATCAGCTCCTACAATGAGCAGTTCTTC.

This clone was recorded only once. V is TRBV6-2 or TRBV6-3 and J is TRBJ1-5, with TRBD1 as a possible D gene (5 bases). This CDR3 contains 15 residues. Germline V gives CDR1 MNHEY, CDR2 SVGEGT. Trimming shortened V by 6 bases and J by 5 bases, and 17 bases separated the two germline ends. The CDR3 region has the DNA TGTGCCAGCAGCCTCGGGCCACAGGCCGATCAGCCCCAGCATTTT. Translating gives CASSLGPQADQPQHF.

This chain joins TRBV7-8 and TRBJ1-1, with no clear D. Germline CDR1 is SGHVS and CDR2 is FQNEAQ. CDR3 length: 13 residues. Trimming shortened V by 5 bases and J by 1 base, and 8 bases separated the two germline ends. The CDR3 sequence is CASSTDRNTEAFF. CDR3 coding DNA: TGTGCCAGCAGCACAGACCGGAACACTGAAGCTTTCTTT.

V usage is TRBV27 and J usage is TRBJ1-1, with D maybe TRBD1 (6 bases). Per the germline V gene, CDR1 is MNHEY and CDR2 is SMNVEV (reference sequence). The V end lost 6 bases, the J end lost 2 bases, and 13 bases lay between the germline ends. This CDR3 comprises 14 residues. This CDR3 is CASSRGMGNTEAFF. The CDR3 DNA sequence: TGTGCCAGCAGCAGGGGAATGGGTAACACTGAAGCTTTCTTT.

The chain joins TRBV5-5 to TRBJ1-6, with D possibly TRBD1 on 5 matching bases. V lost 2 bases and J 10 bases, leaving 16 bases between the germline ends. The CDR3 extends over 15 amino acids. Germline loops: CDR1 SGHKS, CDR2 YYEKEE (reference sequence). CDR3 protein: CASSLAGDPRSPLHF. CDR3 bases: TGTGCCAGCAGCTTAGCGGGGGACCCGAGATCACCCCTCCACTTT.

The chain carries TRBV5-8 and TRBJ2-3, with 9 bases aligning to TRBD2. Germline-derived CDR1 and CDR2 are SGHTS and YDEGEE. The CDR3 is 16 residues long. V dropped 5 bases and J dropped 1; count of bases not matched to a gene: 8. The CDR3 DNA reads TGTGCCAGCAGTTCCGGGGAGCGGGGGGGCACAGATACGCAGTATTTT. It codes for CASSSGERGGTDTQYF.

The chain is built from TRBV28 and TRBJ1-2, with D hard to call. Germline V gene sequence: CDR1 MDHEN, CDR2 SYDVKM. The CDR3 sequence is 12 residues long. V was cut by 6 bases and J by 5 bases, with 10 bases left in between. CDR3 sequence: CASSPREYGYTF. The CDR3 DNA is TGTGCCAGCAGCCCCCGGGAGTATGGCTACACCTTC.

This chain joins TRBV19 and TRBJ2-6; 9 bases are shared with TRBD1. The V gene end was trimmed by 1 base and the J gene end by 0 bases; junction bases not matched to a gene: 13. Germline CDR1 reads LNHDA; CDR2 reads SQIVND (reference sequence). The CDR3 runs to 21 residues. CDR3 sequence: CASSIGSDRGRRLSGANVLTF. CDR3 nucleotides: TGTGCCAGTAGTATAGGGTCCGACAGGGGGAGACGTCTCTCTGGGGCCAACGTCCTGACTTTC.

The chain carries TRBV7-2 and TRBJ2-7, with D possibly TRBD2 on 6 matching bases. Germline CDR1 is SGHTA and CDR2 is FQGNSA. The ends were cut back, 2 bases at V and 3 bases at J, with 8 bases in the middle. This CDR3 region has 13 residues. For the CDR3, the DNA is TGTGCCAGCAGCTTAAAGGAGGGCTACGAGCAGTACGTC. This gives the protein CASSLKEGYEQYV.

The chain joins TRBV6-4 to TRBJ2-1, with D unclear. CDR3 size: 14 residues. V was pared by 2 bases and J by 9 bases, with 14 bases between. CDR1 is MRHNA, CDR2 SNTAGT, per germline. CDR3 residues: CASSDERLSFEQFF. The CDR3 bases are TGTGCCAGCAGTGACGAACGTCTATCTTTTGAGCAGTTCTTC.

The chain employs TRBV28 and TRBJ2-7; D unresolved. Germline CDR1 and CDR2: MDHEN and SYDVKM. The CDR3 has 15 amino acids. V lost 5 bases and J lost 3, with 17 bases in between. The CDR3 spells CASSSLFLGSYEQYV. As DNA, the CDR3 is TGTGCCAGCAGTAGCCTCTTTCTAGGAAGCTACGAGCAGTACGTC.

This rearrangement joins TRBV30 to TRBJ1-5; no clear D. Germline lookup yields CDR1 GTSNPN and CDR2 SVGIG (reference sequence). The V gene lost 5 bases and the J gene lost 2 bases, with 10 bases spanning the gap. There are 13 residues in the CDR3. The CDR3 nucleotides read TGTGCCTGGGCGGTGGGCCGCAATCAGCCCCAGCATTTT. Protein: CAWAVGRNQPQHF.

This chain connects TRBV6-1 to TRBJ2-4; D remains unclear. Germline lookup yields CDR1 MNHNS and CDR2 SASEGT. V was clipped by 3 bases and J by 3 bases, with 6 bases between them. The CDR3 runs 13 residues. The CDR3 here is CASSDTNKNIQYF. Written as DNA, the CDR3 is TGTGCCAGCAGTGACACAAACAAAAACATTCAGTACTTC.

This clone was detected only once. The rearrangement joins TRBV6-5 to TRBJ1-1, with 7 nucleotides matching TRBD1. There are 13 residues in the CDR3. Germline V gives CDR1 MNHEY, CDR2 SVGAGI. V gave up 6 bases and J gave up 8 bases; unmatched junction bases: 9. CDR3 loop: CASRQTKQGEAFF. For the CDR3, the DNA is TGTGCCAGCAGACAGACCAAACAGGGGGAAGCTTTCTTT.

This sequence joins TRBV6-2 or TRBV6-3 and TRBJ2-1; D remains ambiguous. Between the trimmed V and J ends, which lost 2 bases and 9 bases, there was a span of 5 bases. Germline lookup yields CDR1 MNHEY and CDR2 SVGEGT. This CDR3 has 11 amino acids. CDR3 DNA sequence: TGTGCCAGCAGTTACGGGGTTGAGCAGTTCTTC. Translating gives CASSYGVEQFF.

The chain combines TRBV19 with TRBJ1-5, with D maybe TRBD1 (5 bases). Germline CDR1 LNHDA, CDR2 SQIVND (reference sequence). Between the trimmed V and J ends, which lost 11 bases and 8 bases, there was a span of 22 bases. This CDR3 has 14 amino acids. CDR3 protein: CASNPAGLWEPQHF. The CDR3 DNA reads TGTGCCTCAAACCCTGCAGGGCTTTGGGAGCCCCAGCATTTT. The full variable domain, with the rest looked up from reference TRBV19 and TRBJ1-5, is DGGITQSPKYLFRKEGQNVTLSCEQNLNHDAMYWYRQDPGQGLRLIYYSQIVNDFQKGDIAEGYSVSREKKESFPLTVTSAQKNPTAFYLCASNPAGLWEPQHFGDGTRLSIL.

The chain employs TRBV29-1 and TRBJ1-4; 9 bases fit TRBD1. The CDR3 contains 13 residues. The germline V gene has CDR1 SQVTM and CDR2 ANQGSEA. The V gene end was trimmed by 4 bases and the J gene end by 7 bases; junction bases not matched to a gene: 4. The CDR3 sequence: CSVGGQGGEKLFF. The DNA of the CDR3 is TGCAGCGTTGGGGGACAGGGTGGTGAAAAACTGTTTTTT.

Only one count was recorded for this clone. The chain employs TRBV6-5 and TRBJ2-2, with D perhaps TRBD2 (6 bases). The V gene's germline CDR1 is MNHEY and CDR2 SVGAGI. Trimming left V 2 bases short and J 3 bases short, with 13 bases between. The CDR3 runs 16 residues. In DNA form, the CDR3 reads TGTGCCAGCAGTTACGTCCCTAGCGATTACACCGGGGAGCTGTTTTTT. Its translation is CASSYVPSDYTGELFF.

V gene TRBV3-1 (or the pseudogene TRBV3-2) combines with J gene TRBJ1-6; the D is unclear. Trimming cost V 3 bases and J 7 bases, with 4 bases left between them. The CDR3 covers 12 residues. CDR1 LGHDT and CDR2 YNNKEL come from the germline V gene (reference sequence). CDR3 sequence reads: CASSQGNSPLHF. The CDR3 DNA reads TGTGCCAGCAGCCAGGGGAATTCACCCCTCCACTTT.